These 19 T cell receptor beta chains were all obtained from the same sample, sequenced in a study of Ad26.COV2.S vaccination and SARS-CoV-2 variants. Specified treatment: roughly 19 received Ad26.COV2.S at low or high dose, single or two shots; 5 received placebo; per-sample allocation not given. After the first vaccine or placebo injection, samples were drawn on day 63. Clones were sequenced by immunoSEQ multiplex PCR, and TCRdb holds only the in-frame ones, with some missing. The sample shows about 440,000 clones, around 90% of them seen only once. Sequencing was performed on peripheral blood, taken in a trial of Ad26.COV2.S vaccine versus placebo. The receptors stem from a person aged 18 to 59 who received the Ad26.COV2.S COVID-19 vaccine or a placebo.

Regarding this clone: Within the sample, other DNA sequences also encode this same CDR3. The V and J genes are TRBV5-6 and TRBJ2-5, with D unclear. This CDR3 is built from 12 residues. Looked up from germline, CDR1 is SGHDT and CDR2 is YYEEEE. Trimming left V 0 bases short and J 5 bases short, with 5 bases between. CDR3 amino acids: CASSLAGETQYF. CDR3 sequence (DNA): TGTGCCAGCAGCTTGGCCGGGGAGACCCAGTACTTC. Drawing the rest from reference TRBV5-6 and TRBJ2-5, the complete variable domain is DAGVTQSPTHLIKTRGQQVTLRCSPKSGHDTVSWYQQALGQGPQFIFQYYEEEERQRGNFPDRFSGHQFPNYSSELNVNALLLGDSALYLCASSLAGETQYFGPGTRLLVL.

The chain joins TRBV5-6 to TRBJ1-1; the D gene is possibly TRBD1 (5 bases). The CDR3 totals 12 residues. Germline assignment: CDR1 SGHDT and CDR2 YYEEEE. Deletions cut 4 bases from V and 6 bases from J, with 10 bases between. The CDR3 region is CASSRRGSEAFF. CDR3 nucleotides: TGTGCCAGCAGCCGACGGGGGTCTGAAGCTTTCTTT.

In its sample, this clone was seen a few times. The chain links TRBV6-2 or TRBV6-3 to TRBJ2-1; 8 bases map to TRBD1. CDR3 length equals 19 residues. V gave up 2 bases and J gave up 5 bases; unmatched junction bases: 17. Germline CDR1 MNHEY, CDR2 SVGEGT. DNA for the CDR3: TGTGCCAGCAGTTACAACAGCCGGACAGGGTGGGGGAGGAACAATGAGCAGTTCTTC. This translates into CASSYNSRTGWGRNNEQFF.

J is TRBJ2-7 and V is TRBV12-3 or TRBV12-4; TRBD2 aligns across 7 bases. With 8 bases clipped from V and 3 bases from J, the junction kept 7 bases outside the gene matches. This CDR3 region has 13 residues. The CDR3 loop is CASSPGGIYEQYF. DNA of the CDR3: TGTGCCAGCTCCCCGGGGGGAATCTACGAGCAGTACTTC.

Details on this clone: The sample contains more than one DNA sequence encoding this CDR3. The chain employs TRBV5-1 and TRBJ1-5; D remains unclear. CDR3 length: 15 amino acids. Trimming removed 4 bases from V and 0 bases from J, with 11 bases in between. Germline loops: CDR1 SGHRS, CDR2 YFSETQ. The CDR3 loop reads CASSLDGYSNQPQHF. The CDR3 DNA reads as TGCGCCAGCAGCCTAGACGGGTATAGCAATCAGCCCCAGCATTTT.

The V and J genes are TRBV3-1 (or the pseudogene TRBV3-2) and TRBJ1-6; D gene uncertain. Germline CDR1 and CDR2: LGHDT and YNNKEL (reference sequence). The V and J ends lost 3 bases and 6 bases respectively, with 12 bases between them. This CDR3 region has 15 residues. This CDR3 is CASSQLGPSNSPLHF. CDR3 coding DNA: TGTGCCAGCAGCCAGTTGGGTCCTAGTAATTCACCCCTCCACTTT.

This clone was picked up one time. An end of the junction differs from the germline gene, which may be a read error. V and J are TRBV12-3 or TRBV12-4 and TRBJ1-1, with no clear D. CDR3 size: 11 residues. CDR3 residues: CASRLDTEAFF. The CDR3 region has the DNA TGTGCCAGCAGATTAGACACTGAAGCTTTCTTT.

The J gene is TRBJ2-5, the V gene TRBV3-1 (or the pseudogene TRBV3-2), with a possible D match to TRBD2 (5 bases). Trimming pared 1 base from V and 2 bases from J, leaving 8 bases between. CDR1 and CDR2 (germline): LGHDT, YNNKEL (reference sequence). The CDR3 covers 14 residues. CDR3 DNA sequence: TGTGCCAGCAGCCAAGTGAGGGAACAAGAGACCCAGTACTTC. Protein: CASSQVREQETQYF.

The rearrangement links TRBV6-2 or TRBV6-3 to TRBJ2-7, with D hard to call. Germline V gives CDR1 MNHEY, CDR2 SVGEGT. The V end was cut by 5 bases, the J end by 0 bases, with 8 bases between. CDR3 length equals 13 residues. The CDR3 DNA reads as TGTGCCAGCAGTCCCGTAACCTCCTACGAGCAGTACTTC. Its translation is CASSPVTSYEQYF.

A single count supports this clone. Sequence at one end of the junction differs from germline and may be a read error. The rearrangement joins TRBV27 to TRBJ1-3; 7 bases are shared with TRBD1. Germline values: CDR1 MNHEY, CDR2 SMNVEV (reference sequence). CDR3 length: 14 amino acids. CDR3 DNA: TGTGCCAGCAGACCCACAGGGGCTGGCAACACCATATATTTT. Its translation: CASRPTGAGNTIYF.

The chain is built from TRBV13 and TRBJ2-5; D is unresolved. The CDR3 runs to 11 residues. V was pared by 1 base and J by 4 bases, with 1 base between. Germline V gene lookup returns CDR1 PRHDT and CDR2 FYEKMQ (reference sequence). The CDR3 bases are TGTGCCAGCAGCTTAGCAGAGACCCAGTACTTC. Its translation: CASSLAETQYF.

The V call is TRBV27, the J call TRBJ2-1, with D unclear. This CDR3 is 13 amino acids long. Looked up from germline, CDR1 is MNHEY and CDR2 is SMNVEV (reference sequence). V was trimmed by 2 bases and J by 3 bases, leaving 5 bases between them. The DNA of the CDR3 is TGTGCCAGCAGTTTAGGCGGCTACAATGAGCAGTTCTTC. This gives the protein CASSLGGYNEQFF.

The genes are TRBV2 and TRBJ2-7; 14 bases align to TRBD2. CDR1 and CDR2 from the germline V gene are SNHLY and FYNNEI. The V gene end was trimmed by 5 bases and the J gene end by 10 bases; junction bases not matched to a gene: 7. This CDR3 region has 14 residues. The CDR3 DNA is TGTGCCAGCAGTAAGGAGGGACTAGCGGGAGATCAGTACTTC. Protein sequence: CASSKEGLAGDQYF. Looking up the rest from reference TRBV2 and TRBJ2-7 gives the full variable domain: EPEVTQTPSHQVTQMGQEVILRCVPISNHLYFYWYRQILGQKVEFLVSFYNNEISEKSEIFDDQFSVERPDGSNFTLKIRSTKLEDSAMYFCASSKEGLAGDQYFGPGTRLTVT.

The rearrangement uses TRBV27 and TRBJ2-1; D is uncertain. The CDR3 is 15 amino acids. V lost 6 bases to trimming and J lost 3 bases, with 15 bases between them. Looked up from germline, CDR1 is MNHEY and CDR2 is SMNVEV (reference sequence). CDR3 residues: CASSPRGSFYNEQFF. In nucleotides, the CDR3 is TGTGCCAGCAGCCCCAGAGGATCCTTCTACAATGAGCAGTTCTTC.

The chain is built from TRBV4-1 and TRBJ2-1; 7 bases match TRBD2. Germline V gives CDR1 MGHRA, CDR2 YSYEKL. CDR3 length: 17 residues. V trimming: 2 bases; J trimming: 7 bases; junction bases outside the gene matches: 14. CDR3 region: CASSQRSRTSLLNEQFF. DNA of the CDR3: TGCGCCAGCAGCCAACGTTCAAGGACTAGTTTGTTAAATGAGCAGTTCTTC.

This clone was picked up one time. V usage is TRBV7-6 and J usage is TRBJ2-5, with a tentative D call TRBD2 (6 bases). The CDR3 consists of 15 residues. With 5 bases removed from V and 1 base from J, the gap between germline ends came to 14 bases. Per germline, CDR1 SGHVS and CDR2 FNYEAQ. The CDR3 coding sequence is TGTGCCAGCAGCCGACCAGCCGGGGGCCAAGAGACCCAGTACTTC. Amino acid sequence: CASSRPAGGQETQYF.

The chain combines TRBV5-4 with TRBJ2-7, with 9 bases fitting TRBD1. Germline V lookup: CDR1 SGHNT, CDR2 YYREEE (reference sequence). The CDR3 loop spans 16 amino acids. Germline trimming cut 3 bases from V and 2 bases from J; bases unmatched to any gene: 9. CDR3 coding DNA: TGTGCCAGCAGCTACACCCGGGACAGGGCAACCTACGAGCAGTACTTC. Amino acids: CASSYTRDRATYEQYF. Looking up the rest from reference TRBV5-4 and TRBJ2-7 gives the full variable domain: ETGVTQSPTHLIKTRGQQVTLRCSSQSGHNTVSWYQQALGQGPQFIFQYYREEENGRGNFPPRFSGLQFPNYSSELNVNALELDDSALYLCASSYTRDRATYEQYFGPGTRLTVT.

This rearrangement joins TRBV2 to TRBJ2-3, with D hard to call. The germline V gene has CDR1 SNHLY and CDR2 FYNNEI. This CDR3 has 14 amino acids. Trimming stripped 3 bases from V and 1 base from J, with 8 bases between. CDR3 residues: CASSDPRRTDTQYF. CDR3 DNA: TGTGCCAGCAGTGACCCCCGGCGCACAGATACGCAGTATTTT.

The V gene is TRBV5-6, the J gene TRBJ1-2; D is unresolved. The V end was cut by 0 bases, the J end by 7 bases, with 4 bases between. The V gene's germline CDR1 is SGHDT and CDR2 YYEEEE. There are 11 residues in the CDR3. CDR3 sequence: CASSLEGGYTF. In DNA form, the CDR3 reads TGTGCCAGCAGCTTGGAGGGTGGCTACACCTTC.